This TCR beta chain is from a study of long-term antiretroviral therapy in people with HIV. Across the study: Specimens dating back about a decade before the 2015 immediate-ART recommendation are the oldest included.

Per the germline V gene, CDR1 is SGDLS and CDR2 is YYNGEE. The CDR3 runs 17 residues. V was cut by 0 bases and J by 0 bases, with 15 bases left in between. Concerning this clone: The antigen is not known.

Survey-level immunoSEQ v3.0 assays were run. TCRdb keeps only in-frame clones here, not all; method: immunoSEQ multiplex PCR. The sample contains approximately 22,000 clones, roughly 88% of which appear only once. Broader study findings: Subsequent to ART, diversity was augmented yet persisted below that of transplant donor controls.

The specimen comprised unsorted PBMCs, sampled 3 years after starting antiretroviral therapy. The receptor was derived from a man in his fifties with HIV. The chain is built from TRBV9 and TRBJ2-5, with a weak D call TRBD2 (6 bases). Here the CDR3 reads CASSVGGTYEYQETQYF. The DNA of the CDR3 is TGTGCCAGCAGCGTAGGCGGGACCTACGAGTACCAAGAGACCCAGTACTTC.